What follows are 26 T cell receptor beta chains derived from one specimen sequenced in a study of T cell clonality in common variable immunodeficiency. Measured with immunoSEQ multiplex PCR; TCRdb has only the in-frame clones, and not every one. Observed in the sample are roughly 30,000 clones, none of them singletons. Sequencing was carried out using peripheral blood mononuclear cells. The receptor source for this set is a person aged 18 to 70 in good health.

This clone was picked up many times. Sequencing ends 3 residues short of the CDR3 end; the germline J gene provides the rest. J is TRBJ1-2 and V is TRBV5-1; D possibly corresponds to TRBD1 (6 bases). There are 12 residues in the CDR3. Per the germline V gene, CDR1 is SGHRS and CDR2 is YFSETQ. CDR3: CASSLQGQGYTF. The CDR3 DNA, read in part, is TGCGCCAGCAGCTTGCAAGGACAGGGC.

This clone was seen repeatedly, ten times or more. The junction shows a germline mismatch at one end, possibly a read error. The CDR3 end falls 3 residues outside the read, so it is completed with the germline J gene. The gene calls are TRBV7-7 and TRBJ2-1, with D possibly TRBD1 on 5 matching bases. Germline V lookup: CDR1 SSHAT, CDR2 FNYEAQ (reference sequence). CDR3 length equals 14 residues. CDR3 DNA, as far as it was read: TGTGCTAGCAGCTTAGAAGCAGGGCGGAATGAG. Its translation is CASSLEAGRNE. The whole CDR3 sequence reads CASSLEAGRNEQFF.

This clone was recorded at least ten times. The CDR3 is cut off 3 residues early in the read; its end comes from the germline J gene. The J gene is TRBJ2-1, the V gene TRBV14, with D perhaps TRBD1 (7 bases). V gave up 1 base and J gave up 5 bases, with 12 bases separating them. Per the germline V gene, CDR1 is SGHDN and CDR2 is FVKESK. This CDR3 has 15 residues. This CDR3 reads CASSQVARGDNEQFF. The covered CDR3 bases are TGTGCCAGCAGCCAAGTGGCCAGGGGGGACAATGAG. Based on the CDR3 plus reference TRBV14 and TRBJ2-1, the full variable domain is EAGVTQFPSHSVIEKGQTVTLRCDPISGHDNLYWYRRVMGKEIKFLLHFVKESKQDESGMPNNRFLAERTGGTYSTLKVQPAELEDSGVYFCASSQVARGDNEQFFGPGTRLTVL.

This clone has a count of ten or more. This chain's CDR3 is CASSLFRGDGYTF. CDR3 bases read: TGTGCCAGCAGCTTATTTCGCGGGGATGGC. The rearrangement joins TRBV7-3 to TRBJ1-2; no firm D call. The read halts 3 residues ahead of the CDR3 end, with the missing end drawn from the germline J gene. CDR3 length: 13 residues. Germline CDR1 reads SGHTA; CDR2 reads FQGTGA. Trimming left V 2 bases short and J 6 bases short, with 10 bases between.

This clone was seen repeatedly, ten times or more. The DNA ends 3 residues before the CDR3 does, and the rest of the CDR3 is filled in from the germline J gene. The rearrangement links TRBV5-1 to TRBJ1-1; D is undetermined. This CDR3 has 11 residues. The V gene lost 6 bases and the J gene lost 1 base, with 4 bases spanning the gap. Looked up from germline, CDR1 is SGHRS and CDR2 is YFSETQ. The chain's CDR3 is CASTGNTEAFF. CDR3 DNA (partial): TGCGCCAGCACAGGGAACACTGAA.

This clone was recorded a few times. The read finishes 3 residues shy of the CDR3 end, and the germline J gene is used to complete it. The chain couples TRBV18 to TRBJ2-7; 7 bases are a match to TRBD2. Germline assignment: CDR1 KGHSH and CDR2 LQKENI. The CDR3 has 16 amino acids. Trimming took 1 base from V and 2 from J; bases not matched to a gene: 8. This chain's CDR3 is CASSPRQPSGTYEQYF. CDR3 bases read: TGTGCCAGCTCACCACGACAGCCTAGCGGAACCTACGAG.

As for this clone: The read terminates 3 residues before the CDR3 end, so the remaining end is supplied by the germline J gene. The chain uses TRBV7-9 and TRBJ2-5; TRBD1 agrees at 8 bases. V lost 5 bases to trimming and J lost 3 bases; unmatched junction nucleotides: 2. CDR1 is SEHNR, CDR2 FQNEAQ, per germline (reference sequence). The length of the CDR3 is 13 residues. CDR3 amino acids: CASSRQGKETQYF. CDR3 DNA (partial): TGTGCCAGCAGCAGACAGGGGAAAGAGACC.

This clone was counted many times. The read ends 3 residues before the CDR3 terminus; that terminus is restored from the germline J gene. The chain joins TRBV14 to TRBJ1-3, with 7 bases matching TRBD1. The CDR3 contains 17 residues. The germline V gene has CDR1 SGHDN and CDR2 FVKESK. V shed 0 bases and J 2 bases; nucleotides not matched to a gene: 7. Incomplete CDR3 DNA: TGTGCCAGCAGCCAAGATGAACCCGACAGGGCTGGAAACACC. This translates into CASSQDEPDRAGNT. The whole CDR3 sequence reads CASSQDEPDRAGNTIYF.

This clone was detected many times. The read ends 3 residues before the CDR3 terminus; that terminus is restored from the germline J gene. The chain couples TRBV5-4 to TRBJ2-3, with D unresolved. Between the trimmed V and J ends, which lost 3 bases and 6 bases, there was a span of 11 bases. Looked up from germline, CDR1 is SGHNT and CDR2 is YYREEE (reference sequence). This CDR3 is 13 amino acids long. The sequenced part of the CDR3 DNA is TGTGCCAGCAGCTCCACGACTGGCGATACG. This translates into CASSSTTGDT. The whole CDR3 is CASSSTTGDTQYF. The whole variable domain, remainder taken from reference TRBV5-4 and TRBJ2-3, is ETGVTQSPTHLIKTRGQQVTLRCSSQSGHNTVSWYQQALGQGPQFIFQYYREEENGRGNFPPRFSGLQFPNYSSELNVNALELDDSALYLCASSSTTGDTQYFGPGTRLTVL.

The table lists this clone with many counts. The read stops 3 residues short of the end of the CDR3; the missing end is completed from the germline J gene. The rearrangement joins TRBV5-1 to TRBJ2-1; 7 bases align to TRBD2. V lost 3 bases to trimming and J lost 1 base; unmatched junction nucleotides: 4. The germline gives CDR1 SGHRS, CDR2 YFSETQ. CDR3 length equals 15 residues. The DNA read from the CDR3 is TGCGCCAGCAGCTCTGGCGGGAGTTCCTACAATGAG. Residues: CASSSGGSSYNE. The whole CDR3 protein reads CASSSGGSSYNEQFF.

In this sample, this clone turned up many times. CDR3 residues: CASSDLAGPYNEQFF. The covered CDR3 bases are TGTGCCAGCAGCGATCTAGCGGGCCCCTACAATGAG. The chain is built from TRBV7-3 and TRBJ2-1, with TRBD2 identical over 8 bases. The CDR3 extends 3 residues past the end of the read, so its final part is completed from the germline J gene. Germline V gene sequence: CDR1 SGHTA, CDR2 FQGTGA. With 5 bases clipped from V and 2 bases from J, the junction kept 5 bases outside the gene matches. This CDR3 comprises 15 residues. The full variable domain, rest sourced from reference TRBV7-3 and TRBJ2-1, is GAGVSQTPSNKVTEKGKYVELRCDPISGHTALYWYRQSLGQGPEFLIYFQGTGAADDSGLPNDRFFAVRPEGSVSTLKIQRTERGDSAVYLCASSDLAGPYNEQFFGPGTRLTVL.

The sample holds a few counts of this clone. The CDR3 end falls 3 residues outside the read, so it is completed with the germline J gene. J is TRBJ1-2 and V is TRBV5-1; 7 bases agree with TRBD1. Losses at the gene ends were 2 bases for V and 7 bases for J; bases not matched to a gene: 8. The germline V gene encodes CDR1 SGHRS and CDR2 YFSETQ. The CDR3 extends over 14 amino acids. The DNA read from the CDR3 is TGCGCCAGCAGCTTTACAGACAGGGATGCTGGC. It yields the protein CASSFTDRDAG. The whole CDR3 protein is CASSFTDRDAGYTF.

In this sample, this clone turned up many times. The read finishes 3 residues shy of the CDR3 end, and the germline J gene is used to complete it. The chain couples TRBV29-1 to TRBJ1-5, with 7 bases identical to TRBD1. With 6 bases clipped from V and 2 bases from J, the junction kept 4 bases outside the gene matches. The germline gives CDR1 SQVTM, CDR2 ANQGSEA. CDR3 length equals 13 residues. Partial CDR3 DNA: TGCAGCGTGCGTACAGGGGGCAATCAGCCC. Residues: CSVRTGGNQP. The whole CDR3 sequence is CSVRTGGNQPQHF.

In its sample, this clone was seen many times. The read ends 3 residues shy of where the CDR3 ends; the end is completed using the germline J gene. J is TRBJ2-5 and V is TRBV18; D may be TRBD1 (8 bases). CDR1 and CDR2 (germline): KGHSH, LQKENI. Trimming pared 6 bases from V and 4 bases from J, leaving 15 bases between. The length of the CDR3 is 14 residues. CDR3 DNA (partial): TGTGCCAGCTCGCAGGACAGGGAGGGAGAGACC. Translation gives CASSQDREGET. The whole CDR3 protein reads CASSQDREGETQYF.

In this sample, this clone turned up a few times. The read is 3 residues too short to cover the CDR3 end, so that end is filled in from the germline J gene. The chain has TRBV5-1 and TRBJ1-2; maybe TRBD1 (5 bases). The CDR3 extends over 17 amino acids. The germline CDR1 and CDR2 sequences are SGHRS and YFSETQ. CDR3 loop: CASSLAGQPTWEGGYTF. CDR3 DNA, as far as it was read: TGCGCCAGCAGCTTGGCTGGACAACCGACTTGGGAGGGCGGC.

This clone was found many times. The sequenced CDR3 bases are TGTGCCAGCAGCCCCCGCCGGTACTCTGGAAACACC. Encoded protein: CASSPRRYSGNT. The whole CDR3 protein reads CASSPRRYSGNTIYF. V and J are TRBV11-3 and TRBJ1-3; D not resolved. Coverage ceases 3 residues before the CDR3 finishes, and the germline J gene fills in the end. Germline loops: CDR1 SGHNT, CDR2 YENEEA. The CDR3 consists of 15 residues. Trimming took off 5 bases at V and 0 bases at J, with 11 bases between the two ends.

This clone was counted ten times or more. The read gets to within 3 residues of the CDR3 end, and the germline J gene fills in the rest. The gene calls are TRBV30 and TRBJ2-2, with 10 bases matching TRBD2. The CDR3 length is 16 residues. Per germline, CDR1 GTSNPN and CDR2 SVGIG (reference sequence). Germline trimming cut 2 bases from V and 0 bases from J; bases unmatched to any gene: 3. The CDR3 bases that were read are TGTGCCTGGAGTACTGGACTAGCGGCGAACACCGGGGAG. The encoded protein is CAWSTGLAANTGE. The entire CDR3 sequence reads CAWSTGLAANTGELFF.

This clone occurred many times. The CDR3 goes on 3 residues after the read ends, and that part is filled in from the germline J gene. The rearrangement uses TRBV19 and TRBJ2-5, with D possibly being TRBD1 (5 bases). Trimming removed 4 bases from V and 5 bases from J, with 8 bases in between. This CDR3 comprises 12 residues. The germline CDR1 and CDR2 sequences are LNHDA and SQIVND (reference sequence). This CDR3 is CASSRGGETQYF. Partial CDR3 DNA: TGTGCCAGTAGTAGGGGCGGTGAGACC.

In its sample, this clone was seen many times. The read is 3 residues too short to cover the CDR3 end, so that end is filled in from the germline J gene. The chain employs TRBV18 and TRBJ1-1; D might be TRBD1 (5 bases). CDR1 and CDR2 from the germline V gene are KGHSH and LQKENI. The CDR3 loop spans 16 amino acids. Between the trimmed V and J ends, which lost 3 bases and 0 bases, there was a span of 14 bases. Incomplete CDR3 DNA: TGTGCCAGCTCACCGGGGCCAGCCGACTTGAACACTGAA. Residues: CASSPGPADLNTE. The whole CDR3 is CASSPGPADLNTEAFF.

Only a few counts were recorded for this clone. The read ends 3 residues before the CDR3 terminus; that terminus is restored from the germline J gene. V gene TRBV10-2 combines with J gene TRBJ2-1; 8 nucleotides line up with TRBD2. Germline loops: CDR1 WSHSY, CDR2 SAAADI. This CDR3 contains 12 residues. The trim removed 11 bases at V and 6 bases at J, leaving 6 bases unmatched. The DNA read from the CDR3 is TGCGCCGCCCACGGGGGGGGCAATGAG. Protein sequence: CAAHGGGNE. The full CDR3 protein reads CAAHGGGNEQFF.

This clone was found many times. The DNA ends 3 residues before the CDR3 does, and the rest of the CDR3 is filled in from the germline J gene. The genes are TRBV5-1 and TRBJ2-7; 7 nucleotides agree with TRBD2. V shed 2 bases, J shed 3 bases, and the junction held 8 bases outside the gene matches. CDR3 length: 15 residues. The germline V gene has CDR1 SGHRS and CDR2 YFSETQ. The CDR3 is CASSLLAGPNYEQYF. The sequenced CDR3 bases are TGCGCCAGCAGCTTATTAGCGGGCCCAAACTACGAG.

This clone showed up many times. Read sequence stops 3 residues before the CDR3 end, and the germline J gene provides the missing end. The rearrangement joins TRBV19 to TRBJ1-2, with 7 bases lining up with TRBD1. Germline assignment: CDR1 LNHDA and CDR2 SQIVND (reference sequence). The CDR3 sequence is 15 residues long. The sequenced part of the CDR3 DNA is TGTGCCAGTAGTCCAATACGACAGGGATGGAACGGC. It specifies CASSPIRQGWNG. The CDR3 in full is CASSPIRQGWNGYTF. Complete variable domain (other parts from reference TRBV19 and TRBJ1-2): DGGITQSPKYLFRKEGQNVTLSCEQNLNHDAMYWYRQDPGQGLRLIYYSQIVNDFQKGDIAEGYSVSREKKESFPLTVTSAQKNPTAFYLCASSPIRQGWNGYTFGSGTRLTVV.

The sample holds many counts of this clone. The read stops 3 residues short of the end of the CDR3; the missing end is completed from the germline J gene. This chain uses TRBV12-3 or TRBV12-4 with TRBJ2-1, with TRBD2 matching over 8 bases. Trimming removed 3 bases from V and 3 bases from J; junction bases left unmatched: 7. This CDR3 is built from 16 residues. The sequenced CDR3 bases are TGTGCCAGCAGTTTTGGGGGACTAGACAGCTACAATGAG. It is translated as CASSFGGLDSYNE. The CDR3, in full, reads CASSFGGLDSYNEQFF.

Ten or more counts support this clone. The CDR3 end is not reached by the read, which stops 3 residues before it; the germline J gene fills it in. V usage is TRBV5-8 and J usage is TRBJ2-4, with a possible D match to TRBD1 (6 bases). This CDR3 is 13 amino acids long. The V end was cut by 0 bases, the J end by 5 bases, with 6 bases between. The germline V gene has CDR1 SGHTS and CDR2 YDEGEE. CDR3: CASSLGTENIQYF. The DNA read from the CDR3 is TGTGCCAGCAGCTTGGGGACAGAAAACATT.

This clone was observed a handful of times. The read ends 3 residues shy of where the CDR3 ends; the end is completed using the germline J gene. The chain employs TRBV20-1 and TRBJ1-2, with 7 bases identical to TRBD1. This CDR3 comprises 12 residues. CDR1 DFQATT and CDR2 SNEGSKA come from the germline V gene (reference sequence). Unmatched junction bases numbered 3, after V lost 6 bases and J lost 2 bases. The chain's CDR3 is CSAPTGNYGYTF. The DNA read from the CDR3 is TGCAGTGCCCCGACAGGGAACTATGGC.

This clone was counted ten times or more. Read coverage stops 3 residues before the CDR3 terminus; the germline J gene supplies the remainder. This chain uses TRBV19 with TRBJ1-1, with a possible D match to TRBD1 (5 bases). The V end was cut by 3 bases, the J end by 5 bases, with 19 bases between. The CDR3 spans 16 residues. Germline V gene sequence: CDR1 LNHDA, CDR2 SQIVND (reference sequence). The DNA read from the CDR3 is TGTGCCAGTAGTATTTTCCAGGTCCGAGGGGAGACTGAA. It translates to CASSIFQVRGETE. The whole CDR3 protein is CASSIFQVRGETEAFF.